Presented here are 27 T cell receptor beta chains from one specimen sequenced in a study of T cells after yellow fever vaccination. TCRdb fed the 5' RACE reads into MiXCR, producing one record per CDR3 protein. The table lists roughly 100,000 distinct CDR3 sequences, under 9% of them singletons. Source: CD8+ T cells not binding an NS4B(214-222) dextramer, sorted from PBMCs, taken more than 13 days after the first yellow fever vaccination. The receptors were gathered from a man in his late teens or twenties who received the YFV17D yellow fever vaccine.

This clonotype was counted between two and nine times. The chain recombines TRBV6-2 or TRBV6-3 with TRBJ2-3; TRBD2 aligns across 14 bases. V gave up 2 bases and J gave up 3 bases; unmatched junction bases: 10. Germline CDR1 reads MNHEY; CDR2 reads SVGEGT. CDR3 length: 19 amino acids. The CDR3 is CASSYTGLAGGSGTDTQYF. The CDR3 region has the DNA TGTGCCAGCAGTTACACCGGACTAGCGGGGGGCTCAGGGACAGATACGCAGTATTTT.

This clonotype was observed a handful of times. The chain joins TRBV4-1 to TRBJ2-1, with D unresolved. Germline assignment: CDR1 MGHRA and CDR2 YSYEKL. This CDR3 region has 13 residues. Trimming cost V 1 base and J 12 bases, with 13 bases left between them. The CDR3 spells CASSQGPLNVQFF. CDR3 in DNA: TGCGCCAGCAGCCAAGGTCCCCTAAACGTGCAGTTCTTC.

This clonotype was found many times. V and J are TRBV27 and TRBJ2-1, with a possible D match to TRBD2 (5 bases). CDR3 length equals 14 residues. The V gene's germline CDR1 is MNHEY and CDR2 SMNVEV (reference sequence). Trimming shortened V by 9 bases and J by 0 bases, and 12 bases separated the two germline ends. For the CDR3, the DNA is TGTGCCAGTTACGGACTCCACTCCTACAATGAGCAGTTCTTC. This translates into CASYGLHSYNEQFF.

In its sample, this clonotype was seen a few times. This chain joins TRBV27 and TRBJ2-3, with D unclear. This CDR3 is built from 13 residues. V was clipped by 3 bases and J by 2 bases, with 6 bases between them. The germline CDR1 and CDR2 sequences are MNHEY and SMNVEV (reference sequence). This CDR3 reads CASSFGITDTQYF. CDR3 nucleotide sequence: TGTGCCAGCAGTTTTGGGATCACAGATACGCAGTATTTT.

Only a few counts were recorded for this clonotype. This sequence joins TRBV20-1 and TRBJ2-6; no definite D call. From germline, CDR1 is DFQATT and CDR2 SNEGSKA (reference sequence). The CDR3 runs to 13 residues. V was pared by 5 bases and J by 0 bases, with 5 bases between. CDR3 protein: CSAPNSGANVLTF. CDR3 bases: TGCAGTGCTCCCAACTCTGGGGCCAACGTCCTGACTTTC.

This clonotype has only a few counts. The V and J genes are TRBV15 and TRBJ2-5, with D uncertain. With 0 bases removed from V and 2 bases from J, the gap between germline ends came to 10 bases. The CDR3 runs 15 residues. Germline V gene data show CDR1 as LNHNV and CDR2 as YYDKDF (reference sequence). The CDR3 region has the DNA TGTGCCACCAGCAGAGAATTCGGGTTTCAAGAGACCCAGTACTTC. Translation gives CATSREFGFQETQYF.

This clonotype has a handful of counts. The chain uses TRBV12-3 or TRBV12-4 and TRBJ1-5, with D perhaps matching TRBD1 (5 bases). The ends were cut back, 4 bases at V and 7 bases at J, with 17 bases in the middle. The CDR3 sequence is 15 residues long. CDR3 residues: CASSSGSGHGQPQHF. CDR3 DNA: TGTGCCAGCAGTTCAGGGTCGGGGCATGGACAGCCCCAGCATTTT.

The rearrangement joins TRBV24-1 to TRBJ2-5, with 13 bases matching TRBD2. Germline loops: CDR1 KGHDR, CDR2 SFDVKD. The CDR3 totals 16 residues. The V segment lost 9 bases and the J segment 7 bases; nucleotides outside the gene matches: 13. The CDR3 nucleotides read TGTGCCACCCGAAGTAGGGGACTAGCGGGGAAGACGACCCAGTACTTC. Protein sequence: CATRSRGLAGKTTQYF.

This clonotype has a handful of counts. The junction does not match germline at one end; this may be a read error. The chain has TRBV11-2 and TRBJ2-1, with TRBD1 matching 10 bases. Germline V gene lookup returns CDR1 SGHAT and CDR2 FQNNGV. The CDR3 contains 15 residues. CDR3 loop: CASSLAGQGYNEQFF. CDR3 DNA: TGTGCCAGCAGTTTAGCGGGACAGGGGTACAATGAGCAGTTCTTC.

This clonotype was seen a few times. The chain joins TRBV5-1 to TRBJ2-2; 8 bases agree with TRBD2. V was pared by 5 bases and J by 1 base, with 4 bases of the junction left unmatched. Looked up from germline, CDR1 is SGHRS and CDR2 is YFSETQ. The CDR3 spans 15 residues. The CDR3 nucleotides are TGCGCCAGCAGACAACTAGCGGTGAACACCGGGGAGCTGTTTTTT. Its translation: CASRQLAVNTGELFF.

This clonotype was picked up a small number of times. CDR3 DNA sequence: TGTGCCAGCAGCTCGACAGGGGCAAGGGAGCAGTACGTC. Translation: CASSSTGAREQYV. The rearrangement links TRBV7-6 to TRBJ2-7; 8 nucleotides line up with TRBD1. Germline CDR1 and CDR2: SGHVS and FNYEAQ. CDR3 size: 13 residues. Trimming took 4 bases from V and 7 from J; bases not matched to a gene: 6.

CDR3 sequence (DNA): TGTGCCAGCAGTCCTGTAGTTGTGGAGCAGTACTTC. Protein: CASSPVVVEQYF. The chain recombines TRBV12-3 or TRBV12-4 with TRBJ2-7; D gene uncertain. This CDR3 has 12 residues. Deletions cut 5 bases from V and 7 bases from J, with 12 bases between.

This clonotype has just a few counts. The chain recombines TRBV4-3 with TRBJ2-3; D is unclear. Germline CDR1 reads LGHNA; CDR2 reads YSLEER. The CDR3 runs to 15 residues. V lost 0 bases and J lost 2, with 9 bases in between. CDR3 coding DNA: TGCGCCAGCAGCCAAGATTCTAGGGACACAGATACGCAGTATTTT. It codes for CASSQDSRDTDTQYF.

This clonotype was counted a few times. The V call is TRBV6-1, the J call TRBJ2-7; D assignment may be TRBD1 or TRBD2 (6 bases each). This CDR3 is built from 15 residues. With 3 bases removed from V and 5 bases from J, the gap between germline ends came to 17 bases. The germline V gene encodes CDR1 MNHNS and CDR2 SASEGT. The CDR3 DNA follows: TGTGCCAGCAGTGATTTCGGGGGCCTGGGCGACGAGCAGTACTTC. Amino acids: CASSDFGGLGDEQYF.

This clonotype was picked up a small number of times. The J gene is TRBJ2-5, the V gene TRBV6-2 or TRBV6-3; D gene uncertain. The length of the CDR3 is 13 residues. V dropped 4 bases and J dropped 4 bases, with 10 bases sitting between them. Germline V gives CDR1 MNHEY, CDR2 SVGEGT. This CDR3 reads CASSSWLVETQYF. CDR3 coding DNA: TGTGCCAGCAGTTCCTGGTTAGTAGAGACCCAGTACTTC.

This clonotype was seen a few times. The rearrangement joins TRBV7-9 to TRBJ2-2; perhaps TRBD1 as D (6 bases). Germline lookup yields CDR1 SEHNR and CDR2 FQNEAQ (reference sequence). The V end was cut by 5 bases, the J end by 1 base, with 11 bases between. The CDR3 covers 15 residues. The CDR3 bases are TGTGCCAGCAGCCCTACGGACAGGAACACCGGGGAGCTGTTTTTT. Amino acid sequence: CASSPTDRNTGELFF.

The chain has TRBV28 and TRBJ2-1, with D perhaps given as TRBD1 or TRBD2 (6 bases each). The V end lost 2 bases, the J end lost 14 bases, and 13 bases lay between the germline ends. The CDR3 contains 12 residues. Germline CDR1 MDHEN, CDR2 SYDVKM. The CDR3: CASSLPGARKFF. The CDR3 DNA follows: TGTGCCAGCAGTTTACCGGGGGCAAGAAAGTTCTTC.

The V and J genes are TRBV7-9 and TRBJ2-7; weak D call: TRBD2 (5 bases). The V and J ends lost 5 bases and 7 bases respectively, with 9 bases between them. Germline CDR1 reads SEHNR; CDR2 reads FQNEAQ (reference sequence). The CDR3 spans 11 residues. The CDR3 spells CASSHGVEQYV. Written as DNA, the CDR3 is TGTGCCAGCAGCCACGGGGTAGAGCAGTACGTC.

This chain links TRBV4-1 with TRBJ1-2; D not certain. Germline CDR1 is MGHRA and CDR2 is YSYEKL. V shed 3 bases and J shed 4 bases, with 15 bases lying between them. The CDR3 is 15 amino acids. This chain's CDR3 is CASSHQSGNSYGYTF. The CDR3 DNA is TGCGCCAGCAGCCATCAGTCAGGAAACTCCTATGGCTACACCTTC.

The V gene is TRBV19, the J gene TRBJ2-3; a possible D gene is TRBD2 (6 bases). Trimming took 7 bases from V and 1 from J, leaving 21 bases between them. The CDR3 runs 17 residues. From germline, CDR1 is LNHDA and CDR2 SQIVND (reference sequence). CDR3 protein: CASNHPPGGSGTDTQYF. CDR3 bases: TGTGCCAGTAACCACCCTCCCGGGGGATCTGGCACAGATACGCAGTATTTT.

This clonotype was recorded a few times. This sequence joins TRBV27 and TRBJ2-3; D remains unclear. V was clipped by 3 bases and J by 3 bases, with 7 bases between them. The CDR3 has 13 amino acids. Germline CDR1 MNHEY, CDR2 SMNVEV (reference sequence). CDR3 residues: CASSLYQTDTQYF. In DNA, the CDR3 is TGTGCCAGCAGTTTGTACCAAACAGATACGCAGTATTTT.

This clonotype is deemed medium-sized (0.01 to 0.1%). Here the CDR3 DNA reads TGCGCCAGCAGCTTGGGCTGGACAGGGGTTAACTATGGCTACACCTTC. It is translated as CASSLGWTGVNYGYTF. This sequence joins TRBV5-1 and TRBJ1-2; TRBD1 aligns across 9 bases. The germline V gene encodes CDR1 SGHRS and CDR2 YFSETQ. With V trimmed by 0 bases and J by 1 base, 4 bases remained unmatched. This CDR3 region has 16 residues.

This clonotype was counted between two and nine times. V and J are TRBV12-3 or TRBV12-4 and TRBJ2-6; D is perhaps TRBD2 (7 bases). Trimming removed 3 bases at V and 0 bases at J, with 12 bases between. This CDR3 spans 17 amino acids. CDR3 residues: CASSLWGGSSGANVLTF. The DNA for the CDR3 is TGTGCCAGCAGTTTGTGGGGGGGCAGCTCTGGGGCCAACGTCCTGACTTTC.

A few counts support this clonotype. The J gene is TRBJ1-2, the V gene TRBV4-1; D ambiguous. Germline V gene data show CDR1 as MGHRA and CDR2 as YSYEKL. V lost 2 bases and J 4 bases, leaving 8 bases between the germline ends. The CDR3 has 13 residues. The CDR3 loop reads CASSQKDAYGYTF. For the CDR3, the DNA is TGCGCCAGCAGCCAAAAGGACGCCTATGGCTACACCTTC.

The V call is TRBV4-1, the J call TRBJ1-1; tentative D call: TRBD1 (6 bases). The CDR3 has 16 amino acids. The V gene's germline CDR1 is MGHRA and CDR2 YSYEKL. V was shortened by 4 bases and J by 1 base, with 16 bases between the two germline ends. This chain's CDR3 is CASSPSTRDKNTEAFF. CDR3 sequence (DNA): TGCGCCAGCAGCCCATCTACCCGGGACAAGAACACTGAAGCTTTCTTT.

This clonotype showed up just a few times. The chain has TRBV6-2 or TRBV6-3 and TRBJ2-7; 7 bases match TRBD2. The CDR3 runs 15 residues. The germline gives CDR1 MNHEY, CDR2 SVGEGT. V trimming: 2 bases; J trimming: 5 bases; junction bases outside the gene matches: 9. This CDR3 reads CASSYRGLPPHEQYF. The CDR3 DNA reads as TGTGCCAGCAGTTACAGGGGACTACCGCCCCACGAGCAGTACTTC.

The chain has TRBV5-1 and TRBJ1-1; D is ambiguous. Germline CDR1 is SGHRS and CDR2 is YFSETQ. CDR3 length: 16 amino acids. The V end lost 1 base, the J end lost 0 bases, and 13 bases lay between the germline ends. CDR3 sequence reads: CASSLWAASMNTEAFF. The CDR3 nucleotides are TGCGCCAGCAGCTTGTGGGCAGCCTCTATGAACACTGAAGCTTTCTTT.